The TCR beta chain under discussion was sequenced for a study of shared clonotypes between healthy human individuals. Across the whole study: CD8 memory received one plate per donor, CD8 naive two, CD4 memory three and CD4 naive three.

This table comes from immunoSEQ multiplex PCR, and its TCRdb copy is limited to in-frame clones, with some not included. The data contain about 110,000 clones, about 70% of them seen just once; the ten biggest clones take up about 24%. Trimming stripped 6 bases from V and 0 bases from J, with 9 bases between. CDR3 length: 14 residues. The germline V gene encodes CDR1 SGHDN and CDR2 FVKESK. Combination of CD45RO+ cells with CCR7-negative CD45RA+ TemRA cells was used for CD8 memory. This chain connects TRBV14 to TRBJ2-1, with a possible D match to TRBD2 (6 bases). The TCR comes from a woman aged 30 to 39 in good health. The sample comprised memory CD8+ T cells sorted from blood. Subset indicated: CD45RO+ cells pooled with CCR7-negative TemRA cells. The CDR3 here is CASRDGSSYNEQFF. CDR3 in DNA: TGTGCCAGCAGAGACGGGAGCTCCTACAATGAGCAGTTCTTC.